Listed here are 19 T cell receptor beta chains from one sample, sequenced in a study of T cell responses to AZD1222 COVID-19 vaccine. The assay was immunoSEQ multiplex PCR, and TCRdb's table has in-frame clones only and misses some. The table shows approximately 100,000 clones, with approximately 87% occurring only once. Here the sequenced sample was peripheral blood, taken on day 0 of AZD1222 vaccination. The receptors stem from an adult in good health.

The chain carries TRBV7-2 and TRBJ1-1; 8 bases map to TRBD1. The V gene end was trimmed by 1 base and the J gene end by 0 bases; junction bases not matched to a gene: 7. The germline V gene has CDR1 SGHTA and CDR2 FQGNSA. CDR3 size: 17 residues. CDR3 region: CASSLVVMDRVNTEAFF. DNA for the CDR3: TGTGCCAGCAGCTTAGTTGTAATGGACAGGGTGAACACTGAAGCTTTCTTT.

The V and J genes are TRBV5-1 and TRBJ2-3, with a possible D match to TRBD2 (6 bases). This CDR3 region has 16 residues. Germline CDR1 is SGHRS and CDR2 is YFSETQ. Trimming took 5 bases from V and 1 from J, leaving 17 bases between them. This chain's CDR3 is CASRPPDGGGTDTQYF. The CDR3 bases are TGCGCCAGCAGACCGCCCGACGGGGGTGGCACAGATACGCAGTATTTT.

The chain combines TRBV5-4 with TRBJ2-5; tentative D call: TRBD1 (6 bases). Per the germline V gene, CDR1 is SGHNT and CDR2 is YYREEE (reference sequence). The CDR3 runs 15 residues. With 4 bases removed from V and 5 bases from J, the gap between germline ends came to 18 bases. The CDR3 sequence: CASSPGQGMGETQYF. In DNA form, the CDR3 reads TGTGCCAGCAGCCCAGGGCAGGGGATGGGGGAGACCCAGTACTTC.

The chain employs TRBV5-1 and TRBJ1-1, with D possibly TRBD1 on 6 matching bases. V was clipped by 3 bases and J by 5 bases, with 11 bases between them. CDR3 size: 13 residues. Germline V lookup: CDR1 SGHRS, CDR2 YFSETQ. For the CDR3, the DNA is TGCGCCAGCAGCTCCACAGGGTATACTGAAGCTTTCTTT. It specifies CASSSTGYTEAFF.

The chain is built from TRBV24-1 and TRBJ1-3, with no clear D. This CDR3 region has 21 residues. Looked up from germline, CDR1 is KGHDR and CDR2 is SFDVKD. With 0 bases removed from V and 0 bases from J, the gap between germline ends came to 23 bases. The CDR3 nucleotides are TGTGCCACCAGTGATTTGCAGAGTTACCGGGCCTCAATACACTCTGGAAACACCATATATTTT. Amino acids: CATSDLQSYRASIHSGNTIYF.

The chain has TRBV7-9 and TRBJ1-1; perhaps TRBD1 as D (6 bases). Germline V gives CDR1 SEHNR, CDR2 FQNEAQ (reference sequence). Between the trimmed V and J ends, which lost 5 bases and 6 bases, there was a span of 16 bases. This CDR3 spans 14 amino acids. Here the CDR3 DNA reads TGTGCCAGCAGCACCCAAGGGGGGGAGGCTGAAGCTTTCTTT. Amino acids: CASSTQGGEAEAFF.

The genes are TRBV9 and TRBJ1-2; the D gene is possibly TRBD1 (5 bases). Trimming removed 6 bases at V and 0 bases at J, with 12 bases between. The CDR3 spans 14 residues. Germline CDR1 is SGDLS and CDR2 is YYNGEE. CDR3 DNA sequence: TGTGCCAGCACCATTGGGGCATCTAACTATGGCTACACCTTC. Amino acids: CASTIGASNYGYTF.

The V and J genes are TRBV11-3 and TRBJ2-3; weak D call: TRBD2 (5 bases). V lost 4 bases and J lost 0, with 14 bases in between. This CDR3 region has 16 residues. Germline CDR1 reads SGHNT; CDR2 reads YENEEA. For the CDR3, the DNA is TGTGCCAGCAGCTCGGGTGGTCGCGGGAGCACAGATACGCAGTATTTT. It encodes CASSSGGRGSTDTQYF. The complete variable domain, with remaining parts taken from reference TRBV11-3 and TRBJ2-3, reads EAGVVQSPRYKIIEKKQPVAFWCNPISGHNTLYWYLQNLGQGPELLIRYENEEAVDDSQLPKDRFSAERLKGVDSTLKIQPAELGDSAVYLCASSSGGRGSTDTQYFGPGTRLTVL.

This clone was counted only a few times. This chain connects TRBV5-4 to TRBJ1-6; D ambiguous. Per the germline V gene, CDR1 is SGHNT and CDR2 is YYREEE (reference sequence). This CDR3 is 14 amino acids long. Trimming cost V 0 bases and J 11 bases, with 12 bases left between them. CDR3 coding DNA: TGTGCCAGCAGCTTGGCCTCCACCGGGGCACCCCTCCACTTT. Its protein is CASSLASTGAPLHF.

The chain recombines TRBV19 with TRBJ2-7; the D gene could be TRBD1 or TRBD2 (5 bases each). V was pared by 5 bases and J by 3 bases, with 14 bases between. The germline V gene has CDR1 LNHDA and CDR2 SQIVND (reference sequence). The length of the CDR3 is 14 residues. The CDR3 region is CASSRSGTVYEQYF. The CDR3 nucleotides read TGTGCCAGTAGTCGTTCAGGGACGGTCTACGAGCAGTACTTC.

The CDR3 DNA reads TGTGCCAGCAGCTCACAGTGGGGAGGGAGTAAGCAGTACTTC. Its translation: CASSSQWGGSKQYF. The J gene is TRBJ2-7, the V gene TRBV28, with 7 bases identical to TRBD2. After removal of 6 bases from V and 8 bases from J, the junction contained 13 bases not matched to a gene. The CDR3 is 14 amino acids. Germline CDR1 and CDR2: MDHEN and SYDVKM.

The rearrangement uses TRBV5-1 and TRBJ2-1; tentative D call: TRBD2 (6 bases). The V gene lost 4 bases and the J gene lost 5 bases, with 10 bases spanning the gap. This CDR3 comprises 13 residues. Germline CDR1 is SGHRS and CDR2 is YFSETQ. The CDR3: CASSPAGNNEQFF. Written as DNA, the CDR3 is TGCGCCAGCAGCCCGGCGGGGAACAATGAGCAGTTCTTC.

This clone occurred once. The chain links TRBV24-1 to TRBJ1-5; D remains ambiguous. Germline V gene sequence: CDR1 KGHDR, CDR2 SFDVKD. Between the trimmed V and J ends, which lost 3 bases and 2 bases, there was a span of 10 bases. This CDR3 is built from 15 residues. This CDR3 reads CATSDPSGGNQPQHF. For the CDR3, the DNA is TGTGCCACCAGTGATCCATCCGGAGGCAATCAGCCCCAGCATTTT.

V gene TRBV6-1 combines with J gene TRBJ2-2, with TRBD1 matching over 10 bases. The CDR3 has 18 amino acids. The V segment lost 4 bases and the J segment 1 base; nucleotides outside the gene matches: 9. The germline CDR1 and CDR2 sequences are MNHNS and SASEGT. CDR3 region: CASSVPRTGGLNTGELFF. CDR3 sequence (DNA): TGTGCCAGCAGTGTACCACGGACAGGGGGATTGAACACCGGGGAGCTGTTTTTT.

This sequence joins TRBV12-3 or TRBV12-4 and TRBJ2-1, with D tentatively TRBD1 (5 bases). The CDR3 spans 11 residues. The V gene lost 3 bases and the J gene lost 12 bases, with 9 bases spanning the gap. The CDR3 protein is CASSFKGLQFF. As DNA, the CDR3 is TGTGCCAGCAGTTTTAAGGGGTTGCAGTTCTTC.

The chain combines TRBV2 with TRBJ2-7; 8 bases line up with TRBD2. Germline CDR1 reads SNHLY; CDR2 reads FYNNEI. J lost 3 bases, V lost 6 bases, and 4 bases had no gene match. There are 13 residues in the CDR3. CDR3 DNA: TGTGCCAGCAGACCCAGCGGGAGCTACGAGCAGTACTTC. It encodes CASRPSGSYEQYF.

This chain connects TRBV5-1 to TRBJ2-7; TRBD1 agrees at 8 bases. Germline values: CDR1 SGHRS, CDR2 YFSETQ. CDR3 length: 18 amino acids. V trimming: 0 bases; J trimming: 2 bases; junction bases outside the gene matches: 13. The CDR3 sequence is CASSLGDRGRRPTYEQYF. For the CDR3, the DNA is TGCGCCAGCAGCTTGGGCGACAGGGGAAGGAGACCAACCTACGAGCAGTACTTC.

Only one count was recorded for this clone. The rearrangement links TRBV13 to TRBJ2-7, with TRBD1 identical over 8 bases. Germline V CDR1 and CDR2: PRHDT, FYEKMQ (reference sequence). This CDR3 contains 15 residues. The trim removed 5 bases at V and 7 bases at J, leaving 13 bases unmatched. CDR3 amino acids: CASSRRTGSAQEQYF. The CDR3 nucleotides read TGTGCCAGCAGCCGACGGACAGGGTCGGCTCAGGAGCAGTACTTC.

This clone was detected only once. The gene calls are TRBV20-1 and TRBJ2-3; 13 bases align to TRBD2. The germline gives CDR1 DFQATT, CDR2 SNEGSKA (reference sequence). This CDR3 contains 15 residues. V gave up 3 bases and J gave up 8 bases; unmatched junction bases: 8. CDR3 bases: TGCAGTGCTAGTATAAAGGGGACTAGCGGGATTACGCAGTATTTT. It specifies CSASIKGTSGITQYF.